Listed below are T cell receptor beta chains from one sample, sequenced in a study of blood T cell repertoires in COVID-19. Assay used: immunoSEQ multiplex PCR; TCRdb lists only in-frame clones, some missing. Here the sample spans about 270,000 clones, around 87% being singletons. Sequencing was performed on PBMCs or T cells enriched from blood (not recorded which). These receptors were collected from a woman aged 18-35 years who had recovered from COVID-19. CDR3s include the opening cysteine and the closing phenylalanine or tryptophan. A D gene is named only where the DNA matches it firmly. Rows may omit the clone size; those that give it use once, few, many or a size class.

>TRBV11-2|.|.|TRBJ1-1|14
CASSSHSLNTEAFF
TGTGCCAGCAGCTCCCACTCATTGAACACTGAAGCTTTCTTT
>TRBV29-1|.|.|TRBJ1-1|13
CSVARVLNTEAFF
TGCAGCGTCGCCAGGGTCTTAAACACTGAAGCTTTCTTT
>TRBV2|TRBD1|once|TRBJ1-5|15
CASRTTGGRNQPQHF
TGTGCCAGCAGGACCACAGGGGGAAGAAATCAGCCCCAGCATTTT
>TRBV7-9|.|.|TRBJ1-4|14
CASSLQGRGEKLFF
TGTGCCAGCAGCTTACAGGGGAGAGGGGAAAAACTGTTTTTT
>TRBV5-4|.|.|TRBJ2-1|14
CASSLAGSHNEQFF
TGTGCCAGCAGCTTGGCGGGGTCACACAATGAGCAGTTCTTC
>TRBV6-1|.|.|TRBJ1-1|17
CASSERGSLYLNTEAFF
TGTGCCAGCAGTGAAAGGGGAAGTCTGTACTTAAACACTGAAGCTTTCTTT
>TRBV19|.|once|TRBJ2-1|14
CASSMRLRGNEQFF
TGTGCCAGTAGTATGAGGTTACGGGGCAATGAGCAGTTCTTC
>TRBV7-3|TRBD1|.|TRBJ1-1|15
CASSQGTVANTEAFF
TGTGCCAGCAGCCAAGGGACAGTGGCAAACACTGAAGCTTTCTTT
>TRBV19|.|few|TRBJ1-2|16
CASSVVGQTLSYGYTF
TGTGCCAGTAGTGTCGTCGGACAGACCCTTTCCTATGGCTACACCTTC
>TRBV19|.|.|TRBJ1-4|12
CATRERDEKLFF
TGTGCCACTAGAGAGAGGGATGAAAAACTGTTTTTT
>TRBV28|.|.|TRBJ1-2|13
CASSLYQGYGYTF
TGTGCCAGCAGTTTATATCAGGGGTATGGCTACACCTTC
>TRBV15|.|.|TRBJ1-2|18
CATSRDYGGSLSNYGYTF
TGTGCCACCAGCAGAGATTACGGCGGTTCCCTTTCTAACTATGGCTACACCTTC
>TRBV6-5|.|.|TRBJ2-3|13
CASQTPGVYTQYF
TGTGCCAGCCAAACTCCCGGGGTGTATACGCAGTATTTT
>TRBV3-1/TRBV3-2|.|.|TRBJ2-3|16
CASSQDRDTSTDTQYF
TGTGCCAGCAGCCAAGATCGGGACACTAGCACAGATACGCAGTATTTT
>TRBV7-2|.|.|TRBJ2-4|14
CASSFGTYKNIQYF
TGTGCCAGCAGCTTCGGGACTTACAAAAACATTCAGTACTTC
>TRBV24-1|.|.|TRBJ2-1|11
CATSEQGEQFF
TGTGCCACCAGTGAACAGGGAGAGCAGTTCTTC
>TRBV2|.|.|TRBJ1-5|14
CASSSQGSGQPQHF
TGTGCCAGCAGTTCACAGGGTTCGGGTCAGCCCCAGCATTTT
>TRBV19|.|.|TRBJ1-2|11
CASRQNYGYTF
TGTGCCAGTAGACAGAACTATGGCTACACCTTC
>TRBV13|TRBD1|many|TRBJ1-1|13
CASSPGGFTEAFF
TGTGCCAGCAGTCCAGGGGGCTTCACTGAAGCTTTCTTT
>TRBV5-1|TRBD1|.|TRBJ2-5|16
CASSLGPDRGQETQYF
TGCGCCAGCAGCTTGGGGCCGGACAGGGGCCAAGAGACCCAGTACTTC
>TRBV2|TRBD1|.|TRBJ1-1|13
CASSGQGNTEAFF
TGTGCCAGCAGTGGACAGGGGAACACTGAAGCTTTCTTT
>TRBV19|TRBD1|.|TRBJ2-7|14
CASSVPGTGTEQYF
TGTGCCAGTAGTGTTCCCGGGACAGGGACTGAGCAGTACTTC
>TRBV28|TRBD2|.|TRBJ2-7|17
CASSLLAGALSSYEQYF
TGTGCCAGCAGTTTACTAGCGGGGGCCTTAAGCTCCTACGAGCAGTACTTC